A single sample gave rise to the 11 T cell receptor beta chains below, sequenced in a study of OX40 agonist ivuxolimab in advanced cancers. Using immunoSEQ multiplex PCR, the repertoire was profiled, and TCRdb retains in-frame clones only, with some absent. The table records 5,200 or so clones, approximately 59% of them present only once. The material sequenced was CD4+ or CD8+ T cells sorted from blood, taken in a trial of the OX40 agonist ivuxolimab. These receptors came from an adult with an advanced solid tumor such as melanoma, head and neck, liver or kidney cancer.

V gene TRBV6-5 combines with J gene TRBJ2-1; D remains ambiguous. Germline V gene lookup returns CDR1 MNHEY and CDR2 SVGAGI. V shed 2 bases and J shed 7 bases, with 3 bases lying between them. This CDR3 has 11 amino acids. As DNA, the CDR3 is TGTGCCAGCAGTTACGAGAATGAGCAGTTCTTC. This translates into CASSYENEQFF.

This clone was seen only once. The V call is TRBV2, the J call TRBJ1-1; D unclear. V was clipped by 6 bases and J by 4 bases, with 12 bases between them. The CDR3 is made up of 13 amino acids. CDR1 is SNHLY, CDR2 FYNNEI, per germline. This CDR3 is CASSRGEGTEAFF. CDR3 coding DNA: TGTGCCAGCAGCCGGGGTGAGGGCACTGAAGCTTTCTTT.

The rearrangement uses TRBV30 and TRBJ1-1, with no clear D. The CDR3 runs 14 residues. Looked up from germline, CDR1 is GTSNPN and CDR2 is SVGIG (reference sequence). Trimming cost V 1 base and J 0 bases, with 9 bases left between them. CDR3: CAWSDSGLNTEAFF. Written as DNA, the CDR3 is TGTGCCTGGAGTGACAGCGGGTTGAACACTGAAGCTTTCTTT.

This clone was found once. The junction and the germline gene differ at one end; a read error may be behind it. This chain connects TRBV5-4 to TRBJ2-1, with D possibly being TRBD1 or TRBD2 (5 bases each). Germline V lookup: CDR1 SGHNT, CDR2 YYREEE (reference sequence). The CDR3 consists of 15 residues. This chain's CDR3 is CASSSRDRPYYEQFF. As DNA, the CDR3 is TGTGCCAGCAGCAGCCGGGACCGTCCCTACTATGAGCAGTTCTTC.

The V and J genes are TRBV11-2 and TRBJ2-7; 11 positions agree with TRBD2. The CDR3 covers 18 residues. Germline values: CDR1 SGHAT, CDR2 FQNNGV. V lost 5 bases, J lost 0 bases, and 12 bases stayed unmatched. CDR3: CASSASPPGLADSYEQYF. CDR3 in DNA: TGTGCCAGCAGCGCTTCACCGCCGGGACTAGCGGACTCCTACGAGCAGTACTTC.

The J gene is TRBJ2-7, the V gene TRBV19; D unresolved. From germline, CDR1 is LNHDA and CDR2 SQIVND (reference sequence). The CDR3 has 12 residues. Trimming cost V 3 bases and J 4 bases, with 7 bases left between them. The chain's CDR3 is CASSMNSYEQYF. CDR3 sequence (DNA): TGTGCCAGTAGTATGAACTCATACGAGCAGTACTTC.

This clone was recorded a few times. Here the CDR3 reads CASSPFSAEGDTEAFF. For the CDR3, the DNA is TGTGCCAGCAGCCCTTTTTCAGCCGAGGGGGACACTGAAGCTTTCTTT. The chain is built from TRBV11-2 and TRBJ1-1; maybe TRBD1 (6 bases). CDR3 size: 16 residues. Trimming pared 5 bases from V and 3 bases from J, leaving 19 bases between. Germline V gene lookup returns CDR1 SGHAT and CDR2 FQNNGV.

The gene calls are TRBV5-1 and TRBJ2-1; D may be TRBD2 (6 bases). The CDR3 totals 15 residues. CDR1 is SGHRS, CDR2 YFSETQ, per germline. V was cut by 0 bases and J by 6 bases, with 13 bases left in between. The CDR3 bases are TGCGCCAGCAGCTTGGCACCCGGGACTCTCAATGAGCAGTTCTTC. Its translation is CASSLAPGTLNEQFF. The whole variable domain, remainder taken from reference TRBV5-1 and TRBJ2-1, is KAGVTQTPRYLIKTRGQQVTLSCSPISGHRSVSWYQQTPGQGLQFLFEYFSETQRNKGNFPGRFSGRQFSNSRSEMNVSTLELGDSALYLCASSLAPGTLNEQFFGPGTRLTVL.

By proportion, this clone is medium-sized. The V gene is TRBV28, the J gene TRBJ1-4; D is unclear. CDR1 is MDHEN, CDR2 SYDVKM, per germline. Trimming removed 6 bases from V and 0 bases from J, with 11 bases in between. The CDR3 covers 15 residues. The chain's CDR3 is CASSIEVATNEKLFF. The CDR3 bases are TGTGCCAGCAGCATAGAGGTTGCAACTAATGAAAAACTGTTTTTT.

V gene TRBV27 combines with J gene TRBJ1-2, with TRBD1 matching over 8 bases. Looked up from germline, CDR1 is MNHEY and CDR2 is SMNVEV (reference sequence). The CDR3 has 15 amino acids. J was trimmed by 5 bases and V by 2 bases; bases with no gene match: 7. CDR3 in DNA: TGTGCCAGCAGTTTAATGGCAGGGGGCGTTTATGGCTACACCTTC. Protein: CASSLMAGGVYGYTF.

The chain links TRBV2 to TRBJ1-4, with D perhaps matching TRBD1 (6 bases). This CDR3 has 16 amino acids. V lost 7 bases to trimming and J lost 4 bases, with 19 bases between them. Per germline, CDR1 SNHLY and CDR2 FYNNEI. CDR3 in DNA: TGTGCCAGCATCCGAAACGGGGACAAGATTAATGAAAAACTGTTTTTT. It is translated as CASIRNGDKINEKLFF.